The sequence of this T cell receptor beta chain was determined in a study of blood T cell repertoires in COVID-19. Study details: T cells, B-cell-depleted T cells, or PBMCs provided the cDNA or gDNA that served as material.

Assay: immunoSEQ multiplex PCR; the TCRdb copy retains only in-frame clones and omits some. The sample lists 200,000 to 250,000 clones, 86% occurring once. This receptor was taken from a woman aged 50 to 60 with COVID-19, enrolled during active disease. The specimen was peripheral blood.

CDR3 coding DNA: TGTGCCAGCAGTTTGACAGGGGGCTACGGGACTCCTGAAGCTTTCTTT. This sequence encodes CASSLTGGYGTPEAFF. The chain combines TRBV28 with TRBJ1-1, with 10 bases fitting TRBD1. The CDR3 runs 16 residues. Trimming took 3 bases from V and 6 from J; bases not matched to a gene: 10. The germline gives CDR1 MDHEN, CDR2 SYDVKM.